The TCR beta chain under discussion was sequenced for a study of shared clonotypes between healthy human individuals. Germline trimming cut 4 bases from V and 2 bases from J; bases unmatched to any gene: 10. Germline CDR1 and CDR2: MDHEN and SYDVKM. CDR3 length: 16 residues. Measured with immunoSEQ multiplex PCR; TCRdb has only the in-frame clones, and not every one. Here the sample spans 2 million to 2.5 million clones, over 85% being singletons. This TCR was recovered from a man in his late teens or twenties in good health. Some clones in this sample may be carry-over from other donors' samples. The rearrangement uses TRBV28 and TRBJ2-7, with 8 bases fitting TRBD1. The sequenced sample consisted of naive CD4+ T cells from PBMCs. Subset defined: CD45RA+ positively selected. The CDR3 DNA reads TGTGCCAGCAGTTCCCCGGGACAGGAGGCACCCTACGAGCAGTACTTC. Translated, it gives CASSSPGQEAPYEQYF. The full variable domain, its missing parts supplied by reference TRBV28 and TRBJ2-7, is DVKVTQSSRYLVKRTGEKVFLECVQDMDHENMFWYRQDPGLGLRLIYFSYDVKMKEKGDIPEGYSVSREKKERFSLILESASTNQTSMYLCASSSPGQEAPYEQYFGPGTRLTVT.